These T cell receptor beta chains were read from a single sample in a study of blood T cell repertoires in COVID-19. The method was immunoSEQ multiplex PCR; TCRdb's version includes in-frame clones alone and lacks a portion of them. The table records a few hundred thousand clones, roughly 92% of them present only once. Sequenced material: PBMCs or T cells enriched from blood (not recorded which). Receptor source: a woman aged 40-49 years who had been exposed to COVID-19. Both conserved end residues are part of each CDR3. A D gene is named only where the DNA matches it firmly. Clone size is given for some rows only: seen once, a few or many times, or a class if the clone is expanded.

j_call | v_call | d_call | clone_size | cdr3_nt | cdr3_aa
TRBJ1-1 | TRBV29-1 | . | . | TGCAGCTCTAAAAAGGGGCCTGAAGCTTTCTTT | CSSKKGPEAFF
TRBJ2-1 | TRBV15 | TRBD2 | . | TGTGCCACCAGCAGAGATTATCTAGCGGGAGGGGATGAGCAGTTCTTC | CATSRDYLAGGDEQFF
TRBJ2-1 | TRBV19 | TRBD1 | . | TGTGCCAGTAGTATAGGTGGTGGGACAGGGGGCGCCTACAATGAGCAGTTCTTC | CASSIGGGTGGAYNEQFF
TRBJ1-2 | TRBV12-3/TRBV12-4 | TRBD1 | . | TGTGCCAGCAGTCGGGACAGGGTATCTGGCTACACCTTC | CASSRDRVSGYTF
TRBJ2-3 | TRBV29-1 | TRBD1 | . | TGCAGCGTTGCAGGGGGCCCTAACAGATCCACAGATACGCAGTATTTT | CSVAGGPNRSTDTQYF
TRBJ1-3 | TRBV5-6 | TRBD1 | . | TGTGCCAGCAGCCCGACAGGGACGTTCTCTGGAAACACCATATATTTT | CASSPTGTFSGNTIYF
TRBJ1-2 | TRBV29-1 | . | . | TGCAGCGTTGAGCTGGGGGCTAGCTATGGCTACACCTTC | CSVELGASYGYTF
TRBJ1-1 | TRBV4-1 | . | . | TGCGCCAGCAGCCAAGATACCAGGGTGAACACTGAAGCTTTCTTT | CASSQDTRVNTEAFF
TRBJ1-1 | TRBV19 | . | . | TGTGCCAGTAGTTCGCGGCGGCCGAACACTGAAGCTTTCTTT | CASSSRRPNTEAFF
TRBJ2-7 | TRBV19 | . | . | TGTGCCAGTAGTATAGCTAGGGGGTTGACGGAGCAGTACTTC | CASSIARGLTEQYF
TRBJ2-7 | TRBV7-3 | TRBD2 | . | TGTGCCAACCATAGCGGGGGGAACGCCTACGAGCAGTACTTC | CANHSGGNAYEQYF
TRBJ2-3 | TRBV5-8 | . | . | TGTGCCAGCAGCTCCCGGACACGAACCTCGAGAGGGCAGTATTTT | CASSSRTRTSRGQYF
TRBJ2-2 | TRBV19 | TRBD1 | many | TGTGCCAGTAGTCTTGGACAGGAGAACACCGGGGAGCTGTTTTTT | CASSLGQENTGELFF
TRBJ1-3 | TRBV7-2 | TRBD1 | . | TGTGCCAGCAGCTTAGAAGGGACAGGGCTAAACACCATATATTTT | CASSLEGTGLNTIYF
TRBJ2-6 | TRBV19 | TRBD1 | . | TGTGCCAGTAGTATTCGGGGACAGGCCGGGGCCAACGTCCTGACTTTC | CASSIRGQAGANVLTF
TRBJ1-2 | TRBV7-9 | TRBD1 | many | TGTGCCAGCAGTGTAGCCCGGGACAGCTCGAACTATGGCTACACCTTC | CASSVARDSSNYGYTF
TRBJ2-3 | TRBV10-2 | . | . | TGCGCCAGCAAAGTCGGGGGAGATACGCAGTATTTT | CASKVGGDTQYF
TRBJ1-5 | TRBV19 | TRBD1 | . | TGTGCCAGTATAGGACAGGGGGCGAGCAATCAGCCCCAGCATTTT | CASIGQGASNQPQHF
TRBJ2-7 | TRBV30 | TRBD2 | . | TGTGCTTCCGGAGGACTAGCGGGGGGGAGCGAGCAGTACTTC | CASGGLAGGSEQYF
TRBJ2-2 | TRBV30 | . | . | TGTGCCTGGACCCGGACAGATCGTGGGGAGCTGTTTTTT | CAWTRTDRGELFF
TRBJ1-1 | TRBV5-8 | . | . | TGTGCCAGCAGCTCCGGAAACAGGGCGATGGGGAACACTGAAGCTTTCTTT | CASSSGNRAMGNTEAFF
TRBJ1-2 | TRBV20-1 | . | . | TGCAGTGCTAGAAAGGGGGATGGCTACACCTTC | CSARKGDGYTF
TRBJ2-1 | TRBV5-4 | TRBD2 | . | TGTGCCAGCAGCTTGGCCCGATCTAGCGGATACTCCTACAATGAGCAGTTCTTC | CASSLARSSGYSYNEQFF
TRBJ1-3 | TRBV29-1 | TRBD1 | . | TGCAGCGTTGAAGGGGACAGCTCTGGAAACACCATATATTTT | CSVEGDSSGNTIYF
TRBJ2-1 | TRBV6-1 | TRBD2 | . | TGTGCCAGCAGTGCCTTAAGCTTAAGTCTAGCGGGTTACAATGAGCAGTTCTTC | CASSALSLSLAGYNEQFF
TRBJ1-4 | TRBV3-1/TRBV3-2 | . | . | TGTGCCAGCAGCCAAGGTGAGGGAACAACTAATGAAAAACTGTTTTTT | CASSQGEGTTNEKLFF
TRBJ1-1 | TRBV10-1 | . | . | TGCGCCAGCAGTGCGGCAGGGAACACTGAAGCTTTCTTT | CASSAAGNTEAFF
TRBJ1-3 | TRBV15 | . | . | TGTGCCACCGCCCCTACAGCTGGAAACACCATATATTTT | CATAPTAGNTIYF
TRBJ1-6 | TRBV7-9 | . | . | TGTGCCAGCAGCTACGACAGTGGGGGCGGATCACCCCTCCACTTT | CASSYDSGGGSPLHF
TRBJ1-5 | TRBV19 | TRBD1 | . | TGTGCCAGTAGTCTCCGGGACAGGGGCAACCAGCCCCAGCATTTT | CASSLRDRGNQPQHF
TRBJ1-1 | TRBV29-1 | TRBD1 | . | TGCAGCGTTGCAGGGGACAGGGTCGGGAACACTGAAGCTTTCTTT | CSVAGDRVGNTEAFF
TRBJ2-2 | TRBV7-9 | TRBD2 | . | TGTGCCAGCAGCTTATCTTTCGTTGAGCGGGAGGCCGGGGAGCTGTTTTTT | CASSLSFVEREAGELFF
TRBJ2-3 | TRBV7-6 | . | . | TGTGCCAGCAGCTCAAAAGGGGCACTCACAGATACGCAGTATTTT | CASSSKGALTDTQYF
TRBJ2-1 | TRBV7-3 | . | . | TGTGCCAGCGCCGAGGGAGGCGCAAGTCACAATGAGCAGTTCTTC | CASAEGGASHNEQFF
TRBJ1-6 | TRBV19 | . | . | TGTGCCAGTGGACCGGGGGGAAAGAGTTCACCCCTCCACTTT | CASGPGGKSSPLHF
TRBJ1-1 | TRBV2 | . | . | TGTGCCAGCAGGGTAAACCCAGGAAACACTGAAGCTTTCTTT | CASRVNPGNTEAFF
TRBJ2-1 | TRBV9 | . | . | TGTGCCAGCAGCGCAGATGAGGGAACTAACAATGAGCAGTTCTTC | CASSADEGTNNEQFF
TRBJ2-5 | TRBV5-6 | . | . | TGTGCCAGCAGCTTGCGGAGAGAGACCCAGTACTTC | CASSLRRETQYF
TRBJ2-3 | TRBV5-1 | TRBD2 | . | TGCGCCAGCAGCTCCCCTTGGCGGGGGGGCGTGGCAGATACGCAGTATTTT | CASSSPWRGGVADTQYF
TRBJ1-5 | TRBV27 | TRBD1 | . | TGTGCCAGCAGTCCGACAGGGTATAGCAATCAGCCCCAGCATTTT | CASSPTGYSNQPQHF
TRBJ1-6 | TRBV7-6 | . | . | TGTGCCAGCAGCACCCAGGAAGGAGGGCATTCACCCCTCCACTTT | CASSTQEGGHSPLHF
TRBJ2-7 | TRBV12-3/TRBV12-4 | . | . | TGTGCCAGCAGCCTACAGGGATCCTACGAGCAGTACTTC | CASSLQGSYEQYF
TRBJ2-6 | TRBV6-1 | TRBD1 | once | TGTGCCAGCAGTGAAATGGGGACAGGGTCCGGCTCTGGGGCCAACGTCCTGACTTTC | CASSEMGTGSGSGANVLTF
TRBJ1-5 | TRBV2 | . | . | TGTGCCAGCAGTGAACGGGGGTGGCAGCCCCAGCATTTT | CASSERGWQPQHF
TRBJ1-1 | TRBV19 | . | once | TGTGCCACCGGACAGACCATGAACACTGAAGCTTTCTTT | CATGQTMNTEAFF
TRBJ1-6 | TRBV28 | . | . | TGTGCCAGCAGTTTACCAGGGAACTATTCACCCCTCCACTTT | CASSLPGNYSPLHF
TRBJ1-2 | TRBV19 | TRBD1 | . | TGTGCCAGTAGGGACCGGGACAGTCAACCTATTTCCTTC | CASRDRDSQPISF
TRBJ1-1 | TRBV29-1 | . | . | TGCAGCGTTGAAGAGGGGGGGCAGAGTGAAGCTTTCTTT | CSVEEGGQSEAFF
TRBJ2-4 | TRBV5-8 | . | . | TGTGCCAGCAGCTTGGAGACGGGGGGCTTAAACATTCAGTACTTC | CASSLETGGLNIQYF
TRBJ1-6 | TRBV5-5 | . | . | TGTGCCAGCAGCCCGGGAGAAACAAGCTATAATTCACCCCTCCACTTT | CASSPGETSYNSPLHF